This is a list of T cell receptor beta chains from one sample in a study of shared clonotypes between healthy human individuals. TCRdb's copy holds only in-frame clones and misses some; the assay was immunoSEQ multiplex PCR. This table holds about 600,000 clones, roughly 98% found once. The sequenced sample was naive CD8+ T cells sorted from blood. The receptors originated from a young man in good health. Both conserved end residues are part of each CDR3. D genes are given only for firm matches. The size of a clone is reported for some rows only, either as once, few or many, or as a class for expanded clones.

D: TRBD1; size: NA; J: TRBJ2-7; V: TRBV2; DNA: TGTGCCAGCAGTGACGGGACAGGGGGCTCCTACGAGCAGTACTTC; CDR3: CASSDGTGGSYEQYF
D: NA; size: once; J: TRBJ2-7; V: TRBV10-1; DNA: TGCGCCAGCAGCGCCGGGACGGAACGAGGCTACGAGCAGTACTTC; CDR3: CASSAGTERGYEQYF
D: NA; size: NA; J: TRBJ2-7; V: TRBV29-1; DNA: TGCAGCGTTGAAGACCCAGTGACCTACGAGCAGTACTTC; CDR3: CSVEDPVTYEQYF
D: TRBD2; size: NA; J: TRBJ2-5; V: TRBV30; DNA: TGTGCCTGGTCTATTAGAGAGGGAACGGGATGGGGACTAGCGGGAGGGGCCTCGGTCGAGACCCAGTACTTC; CDR3: CAWSIREGTGWGLAGGASVETQYF
D: NA; size: NA; J: TRBJ2-7; V: TRBV28; DNA: TGTGCCAGCACTACCTTTCGCGAGCGGAGCTACGAGCAGTACTTC; CDR3: CASTTFRERSYEQYF
D: NA; size: NA; J: TRBJ2-7; V: TRBV15; DNA: TGTGCCACCAGCAGTCGGTTGGGGAATTTGGCCTACGAGCAGTACTTC; CDR3: CATSSRLGNLAYEQYF
D: TRBD1; size: NA; J: TRBJ2-7; V: TRBV7-8; DNA: TGTGCCAGCAGCCCTCCGGACAGGGGCTCCTACGAGCAGTACTTC; CDR3: CASSPPDRGSYEQYF
D: TRBD2; size: NA; J: TRBJ2-7; V: TRBV2; DNA: TGTGCCAGCAGGGGGGGGACTAGCGGGAGCTATTCCTACGAGCAGTACTTC; CDR3: CASRGGTSGSYSYEQYF
D: NA; size: NA; J: TRBJ2-7; V: TRBV6-5; DNA: TGTGCCAGCAGTTTGGGGGAAGGGGTAGACGAGCAGTACTTC; CDR3: CASSLGEGVDEQYF
D: TRBD1; size: NA; J: TRBJ2-7; V: TRBV5-1; DNA: TGCGCCAGCAGCTTGGCCGGGACAGGGGGCTACGAGCAGTACTTC; CDR3: CASSLAGTGGYEQYF
D: TRBD1; size: NA; J: TRBJ2-4; V: TRBV7-9; DNA: TGTGCCAGCAGCCAACCGGGACAGGGAAACATTCAGTACTTC; CDR3: CASSQPGQGNIQYF
D: NA; size: NA; J: TRBJ2-7; V: TRBV9; DNA: TGTGCCAGCAGCGTAGGTCTAGCACACTACGAGCAGTACTTC; CDR3: CASSVGLAHYEQYF
D: TRBD1; size: NA; J: TRBJ1-1; V: TRBV10-3; DNA: TGTGCCATCAGTCAGGGGGCGAGAGGCACTGAAGCTTTCTTT; CDR3: CAISQGARGTEAFF
D: TRBD1; size: NA; J: TRBJ1-2; V: TRBV7-9; DNA: TGTGCCAGCAGCGCCAGGGGGTCCCCCTCTGGCTACACCTTC; CDR3: CASSARGSPSGYTF
D: NA; size: NA; J: TRBJ2-1; V: TRBV7-6; DNA: TGTGCCAGCAGCTTGGGACCTCTGTCCTACAATGAGCAGTTCTTC; CDR3: CASSLGPLSYNEQFF
D: NA; size: NA; J: TRBJ1-2; V: TRBV25-1; DNA: TGTGCCAGCAGTGAAGGGTTGGGGAAATCGGGCTACACCTTC; CDR3: CASSEGLGKSGYTF
D: NA; size: NA; J: TRBJ2-7; V: TRBV5-4; DNA: TGTGCCAGCAGCTGGGGCGGCGAGCAGTACTTC; CDR3: CASSWGGEQYF
D: NA; size: once; J: TRBJ2-3; V: TRBV19; DNA: TGTGCCAGTAGTCCCCCCATGGGGCTGCCCGATACGCAGTATTTT; CDR3: CASSPPMGLPDTQYF
D: TRBD1; size: NA; J: TRBJ2-1; V: TRBV4-1; DNA: TGCGCCAGCAGCACCCGGGACAGTACCTACAATGAGCAGTTCTTC; CDR3: CASSTRDSTYNEQFF
D: NA; size: NA; J: TRBJ1-2; V: TRBV4-3; DNA: TGCGCCAGCAGCCACAAAAGTTACGGTCAGGGCTACACCTTC; CDR3: CASSHKSYGQGYTF
D: NA; size: NA; J: TRBJ2-1; V: TRBV29-1; DNA: TGCAGCGTTGAGGGTTTGAGTCTGGGTGAGCAGTTCTTC; CDR3: CSVEGLSLGEQFF
D: NA; size: NA; J: TRBJ2-3; V: TRBV5-8; DNA: TGTGCCAACCTGGGAGCTCACCTCATGATCCCAGATACGCAGTATTTT; CDR3: CANLGAHLMIPDTQYF